The clone carrying this T cell receptor (beta chain) was found many times. The antigen remains unidentified. The source of the sample is a study of T cells in Graves' hyperthyroidism and ophthalmopathy. Study-level findings and limits: Most expanded thyroid clonotypes above 0.001 recurred in blood.

Subjects aged 18 to 65 presented with newly diagnosed hyperthyroidism of less than 2 months' duration. Uncontrolled infection, other autoimmune disease, pregnancy or lactation disqualified patients from enrolment. Regions amplified from RNA transcripts were the TCR beta CDR3 regions. TCR CDR3 regions were first amplified by RT-PCR with HTBI primers. TCRdb re-called the multiplex PCR reads through MiXCR, storing one row per CDR3 protein. The sample carries a few hundred thousand distinct CDR3 sequences, around 15% recorded once. Germline trimming cut 10 bases from V and 8 bases from J; bases unmatched to any gene: 11. The CDR3 contains 14 residues. Germline-derived CDR1 and CDR2 are SEHNR and FQNEAQ (reference sequence).

The chain couples TRBV7-9 to TRBJ2-1, with 10 bases matching TRBD1. This receptor was obtained from a woman between 18 and 30 years old with Graves' hyperthyroidism. The specimen was blood. The CDR3 reads CATIPGQGSYEQFF. CDR3 sequence (DNA): TGTGCCACAATTCCGGGACAGGGGTCTTATGAGCAGTTCTTC.